The rows below give T cell receptor beta chains drawn from one sample of a study of cytomegalovirus exposure and HLA in healthy donors. This table comes from immunoSEQ multiplex PCR, and its TCRdb copy is limited to in-frame clones, with some not included. Here the sample spans 70,000 to 80,000 clones, just under 80% being singletons. Sequencing used PBMCs. Every receptor here comes from a woman between 35 and 50 years old in good health and CMV-seropositive. Both conserved end residues are part of each CDR3. Each record gives: V gene, clone size, D gene, J gene, CDR3 protein, CDR3 DNA. A D gene is named only where the DNA matches it firmly. Some rows have no size entry. The others give once, few or many, or a class for an expanded clone.

V gene: TRBV5-1
clone size: NA
D gene: NA
J gene: TRBJ1-1
CDR3 protein: CASRLTDPTEAFF
CDR3 DNA: TGCGCCAGCAGACTTACAGATCCCACTGAAGCTTTCTTT

V gene: TRBV7-2
clone size: once
D gene: NA
J gene: TRBJ1-2
CDR3 protein: CASRSTGNYGYTF
CDR3 DNA: TGTGCCAGCAGAAGTACAGGGAACTATGGCTACACCTTC

V gene: TRBV19
clone size: NA
D gene: NA
J gene: TRBJ1-2
CDR3 protein: CASNRQVSNYGYTF
CDR3 DNA: TGTGCCAGTAATCGTCAGGTTTCTAACTATGGCTACACCTTC

V gene: TRBV6-4
clone size: NA
D gene: TRBD1
J gene: TRBJ2-7
CDR3 protein: CASSEGRDSGDEQYF
CDR3 DNA: TGTGCCAGCAGTGAAGGTCGGGACAGCGGAGACGAGCAGTACTTC

V gene: TRBV2
clone size: NA
D gene: NA
J gene: TRBJ1-2
CDR3 protein: CASVLNYGYTF
CDR3 DNA: TGTGCCAGCGTATTGAACTATGGCTACACCTTC

V gene: TRBV5-6
clone size: NA
D gene: NA
J gene: TRBJ2-5
CDR3 protein: CASSLQQGRETQYF
CDR3 DNA: TGTGCCAGCAGCTTGCAACAGGGTCGGGAGACCCAGTACTTC

V gene: TRBV5-4
clone size: NA
D gene: NA
J gene: TRBJ1-2
CDR3 protein: CAGHSTGNYGYTF
CDR3 DNA: TGTGCCGGCCACTCCACGGGGAACTATGGCTACACCTTC

V gene: TRBV7-6
clone size: NA
D gene: TRBD1
J gene: TRBJ2-3
CDR3 protein: CASSPRDRGGTDTQYF
CDR3 DNA: TGTGCCAGCAGCCCCAGGGACAGGGGCGGGACAGATACGCAGTATTTT

V gene: TRBV9
clone size: few
D gene: NA
J gene: TRBJ1-5
CDR3 protein: CASQEGFGDQPQHF
CDR3 DNA: TGTGCCTCACAGGAGGGATTTGGGGATCAGCCCCAGCATTTT

V gene: TRBV7-7
clone size: NA
D gene: NA
J gene: TRBJ1-5
CDR3 protein: CASSLSLEGNQPQHF
CDR3 DNA: TGTGCCAGCAGCTTAAGCTTGGAGGGCAATCAGCCCCAGCATTTT

V gene: TRBV28
clone size: NA
D gene: NA
J gene: TRBJ2-3
CDR3 protein: CASKSQGHTQYF
CDR3 DNA: TGTGCCAGCAAATCTCAGGGGCACACGCAGTATTTT

V gene: TRBV30
clone size: NA
D gene: TRBD1
J gene: TRBJ2-1
CDR3 protein: CAWTGTGSRNEQFF
CDR3 DNA: TGTGCCTGGACCGGGACAGGGTCCCGCAATGAGCAGTTCTTC

V gene: TRBV2
clone size: NA
D gene: TRBD2
J gene: TRBJ2-5
CDR3 protein: CASSDQRGMYQETQYF
CDR3 DNA: TGTGCCAGCAGCGACCAGCGGGGGATGTACCAAGAGACCCAGTACTTC

V gene: TRBV9
clone size: few
D gene: NA
J gene: TRBJ1-6
CDR3 protein: CASSVTGGYSPLHF
CDR3 DNA: TGTGCCAGCAGCGTAACAGGAGGGTATTCACCCCTCCACTTT

V gene: TRBV28
clone size: once
D gene: NA
J gene: TRBJ2-3
CDR3 protein: CASSFSGVSTDTQYF
CDR3 DNA: TGTGCCAGCAGTTTTAGCGGAGTTAGCACAGATACGCAGTATTTT

V gene: TRBV2
clone size: once
D gene: NA
J gene: TRBJ1-1
CDR3 protein: CASSGAAPNTEAFF
CDR3 DNA: TGTGCCAGCAGTGGGGCAGCACCGAACACTGAAGCTTTCTTT

V gene: TRBV10-3
clone size: NA
D gene: TRBD1
J gene: TRBJ1-4
CDR3 protein: CAISPGQGEKLFF
CDR3 DNA: TGTGCCATCAGTCCGGGACAGGGTGAAAAACTGTTTTTT

V gene: TRBV6-1
clone size: NA
D gene: TRBD1
J gene: TRBJ2-2
CDR3 protein: CASSEYRGTGELFF
CDR3 DNA: TGTGCCAGCAGTGAATACAGGGGCACCGGGGAGCTGTTTTTT

V gene: TRBV19
clone size: NA
D gene: TRBD1
J gene: TRBJ1-6
CDR3 protein: CASSAPDRGNSPLHF
CDR3 DNA: TGTGCCAGTAGTGCTCCGGACAGGGGTAATTCACCCCTCCACTTT

V gene: TRBV5-5
clone size: NA
D gene: NA
J gene: TRBJ1-6
CDR3 protein: CASSLGTVNSPLHF
CDR3 DNA: TGTGCCAGCAGCTTGGGTACGGTTAATTCACCCCTCCACTTT

V gene: TRBV28
clone size: NA
D gene: NA
J gene: TRBJ2-5
CDR3 protein: CASSLPRETQYF
CDR3 DNA: TGTGCCAGCAGTTTACCGCGGGAGACCCAGTACTTC

V gene: TRBV5-6
clone size: few
D gene: TRBD1
J gene: TRBJ2-7
CDR3 protein: CASSPGQGVTSYEQYF
CDR3 DNA: TGTGCCAGCAGCCCAGGACAGGGGGTGACCTCCTACGAGCAGTACTTC

V gene: TRBV6-5
clone size: NA
D gene: NA
J gene: TRBJ2-3
CDR3 protein: CASYSPSGKTDTQYF
CDR3 DNA: TGTGCCAGCTATAGCCCCAGCGGTAAGACAGATACGCAGTATTTT

V gene: TRBV19
clone size: NA
D gene: NA
J gene: TRBJ2-7
CDR3 protein: CASSMGPRNAYEQYF
CDR3 DNA: TGTGCCAGTAGTATGGGGCCGAGGAATGCCTACGAGCAGTACTTC

V gene: TRBV7-8
clone size: NA
D gene: TRBD1
J gene: TRBJ2-7
CDR3 protein: CASSIRQGTYEQYF
CDR3 DNA: TGTGCCAGCAGCATTAGACAGGGCACCTACGAGCAGTACTTC

V gene: TRBV6-5
clone size: once
D gene: TRBD1
J gene: TRBJ1-2
CDR3 protein: CASSQTGNGYTF
CDR3 DNA: TGTGCCAGCAGTCAGACAGGGAATGGCTACACCTTC

V gene: TRBV11-3
clone size: NA
D gene: NA
J gene: TRBJ2-5
CDR3 protein: CASSHRDTQETQYF
CDR3 DNA: TGTGCCAGCAGCCACCGGGACACCCAAGAGACCCAGTACTTC

V gene: TRBV11-2
clone size: NA
D gene: TRBD1
J gene: TRBJ2-7
CDR3 protein: CASSLDPGTAYEQYF
CDR3 DNA: TGTGCCAGCAGCTTAGACCCCGGGACAGCCTACGAGCAGTACTTC

V gene: TRBV4-2
clone size: NA
D gene: NA
J gene: TRBJ2-1
CDR3 protein: CASSRGGEQFF
CDR3 DNA: TGTGCCAGCAGCAGAGGGGGTGAGCAGTTCTTC

V gene: TRBV6-5
clone size: NA
D gene: NA
J gene: TRBJ2-1
CDR3 protein: CASSYRDSDYNEQFF
CDR3 DNA: TGTGCCAGCAGTTACCGGGACTCGGATTACAATGAGCAGTTCTTC

V gene: TRBV21-1
clone size: NA
D gene: NA
J gene: TRBJ1-5
CDR3 protein: CASSKGGGGTRSNQPQHF
CDR3 DNA: TGTGCCAGCAGCAAAGGGGGAGGGGGGACGAGAAGCAATCAGCCCCAGCATTTT

V gene: TRBV10-1
clone size: NA
D gene: TRBD2
J gene: TRBJ2-1
CDR3 protein: CASRPGTSGGGHFDEQFF
CDR3 DNA: TGCGCCAGCAGACCCGGGACTAGCGGGGGGGGTCATTTTGATGAGCAGTTCTTC

V gene: TRBV6-5
clone size: NA
D gene: NA
J gene: TRBJ1-2
CDR3 protein: CASSPTGFYGYTF
CDR3 DNA: TGTGCCAGCAGTCCCACAGGGTTCTATGGCTACACCTTC

V gene: TRBV28
clone size: NA
D gene: TRBD2
J gene: TRBJ2-1
CDR3 protein: CASSQGSGGAIYNEQFF
CDR3 DNA: TGTGCCAGCAGCCAGGGTTCCGGGGGGGCAATATACAATGAGCAGTTCTTC

V gene: TRBV7-9
clone size: NA
D gene: TRBD1
J gene: TRBJ1-6
CDR3 protein: CASSLRTGGDSPPHF
CDR3 DNA: TGTGCCAGCAGCCTCAGGACAGGGGGCGATTCACCCCCCCACTTT

V gene: TRBV7-3
clone size: NA
D gene: TRBD2
J gene: TRBJ2-1
CDR3 protein: CASSRQGLAVDEQFF
CDR3 DNA: TGTGCCAGCAGCAGACAGGGACTAGCGGTGGATGAGCAGTTCTTC

V gene: TRBV2
clone size: NA
D gene: NA
J gene: TRBJ2-1
CDR3 protein: CASSEEAREQFF
CDR3 DNA: TGTGCCAGCAGTGAAGAAGCTAGAGAGCAGTTCTTC

V gene: TRBV25-1
clone size: few
D gene: NA
J gene: TRBJ2-5
CDR3 protein: CASSLGVGGETQYF
CDR3 DNA: TGTGCCAGCAGTTTAGGGGTCGGCGGAGAGACCCAGTACTTC

V gene: TRBV4-1
clone size: NA
D gene: TRBD2
J gene: TRBJ2-7
CDR3 protein: CASSHQGLAVTYEQYF
CDR3 DNA: TGCGCCAGCAGCCATCAGGGACTAGCGGTAACCTACGAGCAGTACTTC